This TCR beta chain is from a study of Tregs in tolerant kidney transplant recipients (dated 2019 in TCRdb). For the study in its entirety: Additional Treg samples were obtained by sorting recipient CD4+CD25+CD127- cells from an approximately 3-day mixed lymphocyte reaction with belatacept, in some cases after a subsequent approximately 5-day donor restimulation. Antibodies distinguished recipient from donor cells when sorting primary belatacept mixed lymphocyte reaction cultures. Several methods of expanding Tregs specific for an allogeneic donor were compared by TCRbeta repertoire sequencing in 3 healthy controls. The study used TCRbeta sequencing to identify donor-specific regulatory T cells before combined kidney and bone marrow transplantation, then tracked those cells after transplant.

Healthy control blood was obtained either as purchased buffy coats or from healthy volunteers. Healthy control blood was processed to PBMCs by Ficoll density gradient and cryopreserved, and patient PBMCs were collected before and after transplant. The CDR3 sequence holds 14 residues, the cysteine and phenylalanine included. The CDR3 DNA has 42 bases and is translated from base 1. CDR1 and CDR2 are drawn from the germline V gene (reference sequence): LNHNV, YYDKDF. V lost 2 bases and J lost 8 bases; the stretch between them is 13 bases long. For TCRbeta CDR3 sequencing, genomic DNA from the sorted cells was extracted using the QIAGEN DNeasy Blood and Tissue Kit. High-throughput TCRbeta CDR3 sequencing was carried out commercially through immunoSEQ, with PCR amplification with bias correction and internal controls included. In the source study's methods: Unique productive TCRbeta sequences were defined by CDR3 nucleotide sequence when primers matched and otherwise by CDR3 amino acid sequence together with Vbeta and Jbeta genes. A sequence was defined as donor-reactive if the sequence was expanded at least 5-fold in CFSE-low cells compared with unstimulated cells and had a frequency of at least 0.01% in CFSE-low cells. Repertoire divergence was quantified by Jensen-Shannon divergence using the top 100 TCRbeta sequences ranked by frequency. For samples with multiple sequencing runs, sorting error was corrected separately for each run before the runs were pooled. The source is immuneACCESS, and TCRdb retained only in-frame sequences with V and J called. Part of the clones is not carried over; for the studies checked, unresolved V genes explain less than half of this, and the remainder is unexplained. V, J and clone size were drawn from that table, and D and trimming were deduced from the DNA. The sample table shows roughly 19,000 clones, and about 71% are seen once. The ten largest clonotypes hold around 3.5% of the sample.

Here is what the overall study found, with its caveats: Because the study included only a small number of patients, the results must be confirmed in larger populations and under other immunosuppression protocols. The most biologically relevant and donor-specific TCRbeta repertoire appeared to be identified by expanding Tregs with activated donor B cells. Biological reproducibility was not directly assessed, although technical replication error appeared to be minimal.

Of note for this clone: Its antigen is still unknown. No base qualities exist here, and no much larger clone lies one base off it.

The sequence is built from TRBV15 and TRBJ2-1, with the D assignment possibly TRBD1 or TRBD2, given 6 matching bases for each. The material sequenced was Tregs from blood cultured with allogeneic cells. This TCR derives from a human donor in good health. The sequenced DNA is TGTGCCACCAGCAGAAGGGTCGGGGGCGATGAGCAGTTCTTC. Its translation is CATSRRVGGDEQFF.